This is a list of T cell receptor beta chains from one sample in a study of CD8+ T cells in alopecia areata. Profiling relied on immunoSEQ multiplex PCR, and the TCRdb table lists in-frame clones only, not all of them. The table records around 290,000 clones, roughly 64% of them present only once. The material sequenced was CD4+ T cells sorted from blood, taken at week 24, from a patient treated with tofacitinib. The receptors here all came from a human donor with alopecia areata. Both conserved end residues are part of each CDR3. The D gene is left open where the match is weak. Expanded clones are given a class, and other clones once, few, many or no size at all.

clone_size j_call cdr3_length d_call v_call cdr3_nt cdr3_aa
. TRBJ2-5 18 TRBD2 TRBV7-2 TGTGCCAGCAGCTTATTCGGTTTGCGGGGGGGCTGGGAAGAGACCCAGTACTTC CASSLFGLRGGWEETQYF
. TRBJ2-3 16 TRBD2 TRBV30 TGTGCCTGGACCCTCATACTAGCGGGGGGGACAGATACGCAGTATTTT CAWTLILAGGTDTQYF
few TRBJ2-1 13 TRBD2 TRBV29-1 TGCAGCGTTGCACTAGCGGGGGACAATGAGCAGTTCTTC CSVALAGDNEQFF
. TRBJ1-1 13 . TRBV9 TGTGCCAGCAGCGTAGGTGCGAACACTGAAGCTTTCTTT CASSVGANTEAFF
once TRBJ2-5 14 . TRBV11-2 TGTGCCAGCAGCCCGAACCGGGGAATTAAGACCCAGTACTTC CASSPNRGIKTQYF
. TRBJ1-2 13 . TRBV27 TGTGCCAGCTGCCGACTTGAGACCAGTGGCTACACCTTC CASCRLETSGYTF
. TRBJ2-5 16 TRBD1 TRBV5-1 TGCGCCAGCAGCCCTGGAGGGACAGGGGGTCGGGAGACCCAGTACTTC CASSPGGTGGRETQYF
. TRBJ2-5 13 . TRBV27 TGTGCCAGCAGAACTACAGGGTCAGAGACCCAGTACTTC CASRTTGSETQYF
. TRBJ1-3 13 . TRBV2 TGTGCCACCCAGGGGATCTCTGGAAACACCATATATTTT CATQGISGNTIYF
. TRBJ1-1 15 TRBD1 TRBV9 TGTGCCAGCAGCGTAGGACAGGGGGTAGGCACTGAAGCTTTCTTT CASSVGQGVGTEAFF
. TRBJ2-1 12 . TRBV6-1 TGTGCCAGCAGTCCAACTAGGAATGAGCAGTTCTTC CASSPTRNEQFF
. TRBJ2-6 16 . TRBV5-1 TGCGCCAGCAAGCCAGGCCCCTCCTCTGGGGCCAACGTCCTGACTTTC CASKPGPSSGANVLTF
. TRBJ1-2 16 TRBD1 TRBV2 TGTGCCAGCAGTGGCATCGGACAGGGTTCTGACTATGGCTACACCTTC CASSGIGQGSDYGYTF
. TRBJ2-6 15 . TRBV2 TGTGCCAGCAGTGAATATAGTCGTGGGGCCAACGTCCTGACTTTC CASSEYSRGANVLTF
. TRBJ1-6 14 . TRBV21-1 TGTGCCAGCAGCAAACGGAGGGGTAATTCACCCCTCCACTTT CASSKRRGNSPLHF
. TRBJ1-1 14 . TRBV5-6 TGTGCCAGCAGCTTGGACCCGTTGTTACCTGAAGCTTTCTTT CASSLDPLLPEAFF
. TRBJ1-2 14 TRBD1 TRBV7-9 TGTGCCAGCAGCTCCCGACAGGGGACCTATGGCTACACCTTC CASSSRQGTYGYTF
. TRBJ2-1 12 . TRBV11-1 TGTGCCAGCAGCCCTCCATCTGGGGGACAGTTCTTC CASSPPSGGQFF
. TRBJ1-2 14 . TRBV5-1 TGCGCCAGCAGCTTGGGACCGACAAACTATGGCTACACCTTC CASSLGPTNYGYTF
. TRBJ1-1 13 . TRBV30 TGTGCCTGGAGTAGGGTCCCGAACACTGAAGCTTTCTTT CAWSRVPNTEAFF